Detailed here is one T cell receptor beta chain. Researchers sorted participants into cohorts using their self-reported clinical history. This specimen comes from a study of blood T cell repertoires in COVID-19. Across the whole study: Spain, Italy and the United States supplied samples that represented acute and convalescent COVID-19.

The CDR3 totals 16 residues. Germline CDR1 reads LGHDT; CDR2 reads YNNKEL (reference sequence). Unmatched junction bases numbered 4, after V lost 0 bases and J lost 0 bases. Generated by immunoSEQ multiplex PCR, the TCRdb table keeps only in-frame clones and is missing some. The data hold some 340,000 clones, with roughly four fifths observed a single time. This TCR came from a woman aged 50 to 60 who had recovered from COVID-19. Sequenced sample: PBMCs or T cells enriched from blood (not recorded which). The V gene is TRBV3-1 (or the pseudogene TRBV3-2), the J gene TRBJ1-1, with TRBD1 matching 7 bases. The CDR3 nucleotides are TGTGCCAGCAGCCAAGATGGGGACAGAATGAACACTGAAGCTTTCTTT. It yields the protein CASSQDGDRMNTEAFF.